These T cell receptor beta chains were read from a single sample in a study of shared clonotypes between healthy human individuals. Sequencing used immunoSEQ multiplex PCR; TCRdb keeps in-frame clones, though not all of them. This sample yields about 2.2 million clones, of which under 95% are seen a single time; 1.7% belongs to the top ten. The specimen sequenced was naive CD8+ T cells from PBMCs. The receptor source for this set is a man between 18 and 35 years old in good health. Some clones in this sample may be carry-over from other donors' samples. CDR3s include the opening cysteine and the closing phenylalanine or tryptophan. The order of the fields is CDR3 DNA, CDR3 protein, D gene, V gene, J gene, clone size, CDR3 length. D genes are given only for firm matches. Clone size is shown for a subset of rows, as once, few, many or a class of expanded clone.

TGCGCCAGCAGCCAAGATTGGGGAACCTCCTACGAGCAGTACTTC	CASSQDWGTSYEQYF	-	TRBV4-3	TRBJ2-7	-	15
TGTGCCAGCAGCTTAACCCCGGGACCACCCCGCGGAGCTAATGAAAAACTGTTTTTT	CASSLTPGPPRGANEKLFF	-	TRBV7-2	TRBJ1-4	-	19
TGTGCCAGCAGCTTACGCTCCGGGGAGCTGTTTTTT	CASSLRSGELFF	-	TRBV5-4	TRBJ2-2	-	12
TGTGCCAGCAGCTTAGGAGGACAATACAATGAGCAGTTCTTC	CASSLGGQYNEQFF	-	TRBV7-3	TRBJ2-1	-	14
TGTGCCAGCAGTTTAAGGGGGCCCGTGCATACCGAGACCCAGTACTTC	CASSLRGPVHTETQYF	TRBD1	TRBV27	TRBJ2-5	-	16
TGTGCCAGCAGCGTAGGGGGAACGAACACTGAAGCTTTCTTT	CASSVGGTNTEAFF	-	TRBV9	TRBJ1-1	-	14
TGTGCCAGCAGCACCGGACAGAACACTGAAGCTTTCTTT	CASSTGQNTEAFF	-	TRBV9	TRBJ1-1	-	13
TGTGCTAGTGGTTTGGTAGGTGACAGGGGAAACTATGGCTACACCTTC	CASGLVGDRGNYGYTF	TRBD1	TRBV12-5	TRBJ1-2	-	16
TGTGCCAGTAGCCCAGATACCGGCCCTCGGGGCTACACCTTC	CASSPDTGPRGYTF	-	TRBV19	TRBJ1-2	-	14
TGTGCCAGCAGCGTAGAACAGGGAGGTACTGGAAACACCATATATTTT	CASSVEQGGTGNTIYF	-	TRBV9	TRBJ1-3	-	16
TGTGCCAGCAGCCTCGGTAGTAATACTAACACTGAAGCTTTCTTT	CASSLGSNTNTEAFF	-	TRBV4-2	TRBJ1-1	few	15
TGTGCCAGCAGCCCCCGGACTGCAACTAATGAAAAACTGTTTTTT	CASSPRTATNEKLFF	-	TRBV7-6	TRBJ1-4	once	15
TGCAGCGTTGAGACTGACAGGGTCGGGGAGCTGTTTTTT	CSVETDRVGELFF	TRBD1	TRBV29-1	TRBJ2-2	-	13
TGTGCCAGCAGCCTCACTAGCGGAGCGTACAATGAGCAGTTCTTC	CASSLTSGAYNEQFF	TRBD2	TRBV7-9	TRBJ2-1	once	15
TGTGCCAGTAGTATCGGGCCGAAGACTGAAGCTTTCTTT	CASSIGPKTEAFF	-	TRBV19	TRBJ1-1	-	13
TGTGCCAGCAGCCCGAGAATTTATGGCTACACCTTC	CASSPRIYGYTF	-	TRBV7-9	TRBJ1-2	-	12
TGTGCCAGCAGTTTATGGGCAGGGGCCCCTATCGGCTACACCTTC	CASSLWAGAPIGYTF	-	TRBV27	TRBJ1-2	-	15
TGTGCCAGCAGCTTAGGCCACTCCGAGCAGTACTTC	CASSLGHSEQYF	-	TRBV7-9	TRBJ2-7	-	12
TGTGCCAGTAGTTTTGGAACGTTGGAAGCTTTCTTT	CASSFGTLEAFF	-	TRBV19	TRBJ1-1	few	12
TGTGCCAGCTCACCAGACAGAGAGACCCAGTACTTC	CASSPDRETQYF	-	TRBV18	TRBJ2-5	-	12
TGTGCCAGCAGCTTGGAGCAGAGAAGCTCCTACAATGAGCAGTTCTTC	CASSLEQRSSYNEQFF	-	TRBV5-5	TRBJ2-1	-	16
TGTGCCAGCAGCTTCACGGGGAGTTGGACAGATACGCAGTATTTT	CASSFTGSWTDTQYF	-	TRBV5-8	TRBJ2-3	-	15
TGTGCCAGCAGTGAGGTGACAGGGGTGACTGAAGCTTTCTTT	CASSEVTGVTEAFF	TRBD1	TRBV6-1	TRBJ1-1	-	14
TGTGCCTGGAGGTACGGGGGGTCCTACGAGCAGTACTTC	CAWRYGGSYEQYF	TRBD2	TRBV30	TRBJ2-7	-	13
TGTGCCAGCAGTTCTTCCCCCCCCTACAATGAGCAGTTCTTC	CASSSSPPYNEQFF	-	TRBV7-9	TRBJ2-1	-	14
TGTGCCAGCAGTTCCTCAACTAATGAAAAACTGTTTTTT	CASSSSTNEKLFF	-	TRBV27	TRBJ1-4	-	13
TGTGCCACCTCGACTAGCGGGGGTACCGGGGAGCTGTTTTTT	CATSTSGGTGELFF	TRBD2	TRBV15	TRBJ2-2	-	14
TGCGCCAGCAGCTTTTCGGGGGGGGCCGACGTTCCCGAGCAGTACTTC	CASSFSGGADVPEQYF	TRBD2	TRBV5-1	TRBJ2-7	-	16
TGTGCCAGTAGTATATCGCCCCTCGACGGGGAGCTGTTTTTT	CASSISPLDGELFF	-	TRBV19	TRBJ2-2	-	14
TGTGCCAGCAGCTTAGAAGTGACCCCGGGAGCCAACGAGCAGTACTTC	CASSLEVTPGANEQYF	-	TRBV11-2	TRBJ2-7	-	16
TGTGCCAGCATCGAAGGGGAGAATTCTCTCGGATTGAACACTGAAGCTTTCTTT	CASIEGENSLGLNTEAFF	-	TRBV2	TRBJ1-1	-	18
TGTGCCAGCAGCTTAGATGGAGGGTTTCAGCCCCAGCATTTT	CASSLDGGFQPQHF	-	TRBV7-9	TRBJ1-5	few	14
TGCGCCAGCAGTGGGCGGGAGGGCCTTAGTGAGCAGTTCTTC	CASSGREGLSEQFF	TRBD2	TRBV10-2	TRBJ2-1	-	14
TGTGCCAGCAGTGATCTAGTGGATATACCTTTTCAGTACTTC	CASSDLVDIPFQYF	-	TRBV6-1	TRBJ2-4	-	14
TGTGCCAGCAACCTGAAGCTAGCGGGAGGGGAAAATGAGCAGTTCTTC	CASNLKLAGGENEQFF	TRBD2	TRBV4-2	TRBJ2-1	-	16
TGCGCCAGCAGCCTGAGGGCCGGGGGCCCTCTCTACGAGCAGTACTTC	CASSLRAGGPLYEQYF	-	TRBV4-1	TRBJ2-7	-	16
TGTGCCAGCAGCCCAGGCGGGGGAGTGGGCAATCAGCCCCAGCATTTT	CASSPGGGVGNQPQHF	-	TRBV9	TRBJ1-5	-	16
TGCAGCGCACGGACTAGCGGGAGTTGGTACGAGCAGTACTTC	CSARTSGSWYEQYF	TRBD2	TRBV29-1	TRBJ2-7	-	14